This TCR beta chain appears in the sequencing data of a study of shared clonotypes between healthy human individuals. Findings of the study overall: At large depth, rarefaction still showed sorted-subset sequencing to be incomplete. Sharing across a few donors was seen in around 5.1% of naive CD4 clonotypes.

It was across several immunoSEQ plates that each subset's genomic DNA was evenly split. Using immunoSEQ multiplex PCR, the repertoire was profiled, and TCRdb retains in-frame clones only, with some absent. Of millions of clones in the sample, approximately 95% were seen once. CDR3 size: 14 residues. The junction had 10 bases not matched to a gene; V was cut back by 8 bases and J by 5 bases. Germline CDR1 is SGHRS and CDR2 is YFSETQ. Remarks on this clone: No antigen is known for it.

The sequenced material came from naive CD4+ T cells from PBMCs. As to subset: CD45RA+ positively selected. This chain connects TRBV5-1 to TRBJ2-1, with 7 bases fitting TRBD2. The clonotype comes from a young man in good health. Some clones in this sample may be carry-over from other donors' samples. The CDR3 sequence: CASSAAGMNNEQFF. The CDR3 DNA follows: TGCGCCAGTTCGGCAGCGGGGATGAACAATGAGCAGTTCTTC.